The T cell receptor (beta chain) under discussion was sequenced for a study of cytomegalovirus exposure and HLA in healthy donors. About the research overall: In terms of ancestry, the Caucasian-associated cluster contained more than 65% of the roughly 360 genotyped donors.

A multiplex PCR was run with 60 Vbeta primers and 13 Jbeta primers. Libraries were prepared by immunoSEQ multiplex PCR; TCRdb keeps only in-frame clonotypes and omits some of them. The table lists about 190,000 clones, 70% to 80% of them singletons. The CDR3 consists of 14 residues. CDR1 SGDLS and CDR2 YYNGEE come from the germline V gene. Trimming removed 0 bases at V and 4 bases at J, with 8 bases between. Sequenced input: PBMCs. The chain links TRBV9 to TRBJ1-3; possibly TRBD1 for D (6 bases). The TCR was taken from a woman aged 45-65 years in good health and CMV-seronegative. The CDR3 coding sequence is TGTGCCAGCAGCGTAGAGGGGGTCGGAAACACCATATATTTT. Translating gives CASSVEGVGNTIYF.